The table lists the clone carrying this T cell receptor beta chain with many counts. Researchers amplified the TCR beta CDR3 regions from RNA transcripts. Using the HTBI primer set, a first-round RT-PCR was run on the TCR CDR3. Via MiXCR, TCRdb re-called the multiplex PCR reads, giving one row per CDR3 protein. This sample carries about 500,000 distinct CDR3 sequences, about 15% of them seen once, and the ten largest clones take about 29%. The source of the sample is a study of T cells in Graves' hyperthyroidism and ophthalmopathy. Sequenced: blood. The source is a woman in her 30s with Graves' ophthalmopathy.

The chain's CDR3 is CAWSVRQGWNSPLHF. CDR3 nucleotide sequence: TGTGCCTGGAGTGTGAGGCAGGGTTGGAATTCACCCCTCCACTTT. This chain connects TRBV30 to TRBJ1-6; D possibly corresponds to TRBD1 (5 bases). Germline CDR1 is GTSNPN and CDR2 is SVGIG (reference sequence). V gave up 0 bases and J gave up 7 bases, with 13 bases separating them. The CDR3 runs 15 residues. Based on the CDR3 plus reference TRBV30 and TRBJ1-6, the full variable domain is SQTIHQWPATLVQPVGSPLSLECTVEGTSNPNLYWYRQAAGRGLQLLFYSVGIGQISSEVPQNLSASRPQDRQFILSSKKLLLSDSGFYLCAWSVRQGWNSPLHFGNGTRLTVT.